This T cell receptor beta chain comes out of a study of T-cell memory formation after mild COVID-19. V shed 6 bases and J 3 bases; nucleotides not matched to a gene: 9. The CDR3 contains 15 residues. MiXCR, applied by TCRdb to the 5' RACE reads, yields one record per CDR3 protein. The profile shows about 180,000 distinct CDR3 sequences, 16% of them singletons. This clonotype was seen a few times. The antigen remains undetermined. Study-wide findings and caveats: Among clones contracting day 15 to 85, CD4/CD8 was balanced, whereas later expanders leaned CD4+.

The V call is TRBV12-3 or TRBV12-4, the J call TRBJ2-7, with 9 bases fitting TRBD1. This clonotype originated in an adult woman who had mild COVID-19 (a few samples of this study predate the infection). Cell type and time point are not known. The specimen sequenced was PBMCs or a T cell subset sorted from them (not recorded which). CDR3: CASSDPGQGVYEQYF. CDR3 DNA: TGTGCCAGCAGCGACCCGGGACAGGGAGTCTACGAGCAGTACTTC.